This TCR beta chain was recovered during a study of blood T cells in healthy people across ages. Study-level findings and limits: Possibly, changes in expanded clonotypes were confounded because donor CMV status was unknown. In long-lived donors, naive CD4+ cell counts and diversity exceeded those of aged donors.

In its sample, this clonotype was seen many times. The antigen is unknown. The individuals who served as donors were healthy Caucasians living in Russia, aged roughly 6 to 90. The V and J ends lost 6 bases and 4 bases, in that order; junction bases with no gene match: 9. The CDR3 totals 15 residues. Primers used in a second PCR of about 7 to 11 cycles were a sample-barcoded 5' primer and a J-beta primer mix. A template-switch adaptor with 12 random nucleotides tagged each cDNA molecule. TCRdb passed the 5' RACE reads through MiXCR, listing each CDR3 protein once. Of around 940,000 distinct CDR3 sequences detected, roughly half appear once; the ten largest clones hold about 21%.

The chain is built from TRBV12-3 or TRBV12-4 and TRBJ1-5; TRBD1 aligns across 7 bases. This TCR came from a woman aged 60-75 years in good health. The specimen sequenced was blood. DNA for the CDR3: TGTGCCAGCAGCGGTCGGGACAGTCGAAATCAGCCCCAGCATTTT. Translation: CASSGRDSRNQPQHF.